This is a list of T cell receptor beta chains from one sample in a study of CD4+ T cells in melanoma. Generated by immunoSEQ multiplex PCR, the TCRdb table keeps only in-frame clones and is missing some. The sample comprises 110,000 to 150,000 clones, about nine tenths of which are singletons, and about 1.6% rests with the top ten. The source is a human donor with melanoma. Each CDR3 is given with its conserved first and last residue. Fields, in order: J gene, D gene, V gene, clone size, CDR3 DNA, CDR3 protein. The D gene is left open where the match is weak. Size tells how often a clone was seen (once, few, many) or the class of an expanded clone, and some rows leave it out.

>TRBJ2-1|TRBD1|TRBV9|many
TGTGCCAGCAGCGTAGCTAGCCAGGGGGCCGGGAATGAGCAGTTCTTC
CASSVASQGAGNEQFF
>TRBJ1-5|.|TRBV6-5|once
TGTGCCAGCAGCTACAGTTCCCCCAATCAGCCCCAGCATTTT
CASSYSSPNQPQHF
>TRBJ1-1|.|TRBV5-6|.
TGTGCCAGCAGCTTTGCGGCGGCTGAAGCTTTCTTT
CASSFAAAEAFF
>TRBJ1-2|.|TRBV6-1|.
TGTGCCAGCAGTCGTTCAGGGGAGGCTGGCTACACCTTC
CASSRSGEAGYTF
>TRBJ2-2|TRBD1|TRBV5-1|.
TGCGCCAGCAGCTTGACAGACAGGGACACCGGGGAGCTGTTTTTT
CASSLTDRDTGELFF
>TRBJ2-3|TRBD2|TRBV7-2|.
TGTGCCAGCAGCTTACTCCCTAGCGGGGGCCTTAGCACAGATACGCAGTATTTT
CASSLLPSGGLSTDTQYF
>TRBJ2-1|.|TRBV18|.
TGTGCCAGCTCACCCTCCAGCGGGTGGCATGAGCAGTTCTTC
CASSPSSGWHEQFF
>TRBJ1-2|.|TRBV28|.
TGTGCCAGCAGTCCCAACCCCAGGGGCTATGGCTACACCTTC
CASSPNPRGYGYTF
>TRBJ2-7|TRBD1|TRBV5-6|.
TGTGCCAGCAGCCCTTCGGACAGGGTCTCCTACGAGCAGTACTTC
CASSPSDRVSYEQYF
>TRBJ1-1|.|TRBV18|.
TGTGCCAGCTCACCCTCGGCAACCATTGAAGCTTTCTTT
CASSPSATIEAFF
>TRBJ2-3|.|TRBV5-8|.
TGTGCCAGCAGCTTGGGCCAGGACACAGATACGCAGTATTTT
CASSLGQDTDTQYF
>TRBJ2-7|.|TRBV9|.
TGTGCCAGCAGCGCGTACCGACTGGTAGGGGAGGACGAGCAGTACTTC
CASSAYRLVGEDEQYF
>TRBJ1-4|.|TRBV7-9|.
TGTGCCAGCAGCTTATCTACACAGGGCGGAAAACTGTTTTTT
CASSLSTQGGKLFF
>TRBJ1-6|.|TRBV7-8|.
TGTGCCAGCAGCTTGGGGGGGCAGGGTAATTCACCCCTCCACTTT
CASSLGGQGNSPLHF
>TRBJ1-1|.|TRBV9|.
TGTGCCAGCAGCGTAGGGGTCGGGTACACTGAAGCTTTCTTT
CASSVGVGYTEAFF
>TRBJ1-2|.|TRBV7-9|once
TGTGCCAGCAGCCCGGGACGAGGCTACACCTTC
CASSPGRGYTF
>TRBJ2-1|.|TRBV7-3|.
TGTGCCAGCAGCTTAAAGCTGGTGGGGAACAATGAGCAGTTCTTC
CASSLKLVGNNEQFF
>TRBJ1-1|.|TRBV7-2|few
TGTGCCAGCAGCTTCGGGATGAACACTGAAGCTTTCTTT
CASSFGMNTEAFF
>TRBJ1-1|.|TRBV18|.
TGTGCCAGCTCACCACTAGAAGGGATCACTGAAGCTTTCTTT
CASSPLEGITEAFF
>TRBJ2-2|TRBD1|TRBV19|.
TGTGCCAGTAGGACAGGGGGTACCGGGGAGCTGTTTTTT
CASRTGGTGELFF
>TRBJ1-2|.|TRBV5-1|.
TGCGCCAGCAGCCTCCAACCGGGGGGGGATGGCTACACCTTC
CASSLQPGGDGYTF
>TRBJ1-6|.|TRBV7-3|.
TGTGCCAGCAGTAGAGCTCGCCGGGGGGCAAATTCACCCCTCCACTTT
CASSRARRGANSPLHF
>TRBJ2-3|TRBD1|TRBV11-3|.
TGTGCCAGCAGCCCCACGACAGGGGCAGATACGCAGTATTTT
CASSPTTGADTQYF
>TRBJ2-2|.|TRBV9|.
TGTGCCAGCAGACCCCCCGGGACCTACACCGGGGAGCTGTTTTTT
CASRPPGTYTGELFF
>TRBJ1-1|.|TRBV30|.
TGTGCCTACACGGGCAGGACTGACACTGAAGCTTTCTTT
CAYTGRTDTEAFF
>TRBJ1-1|.|TRBV9|.
TGTGCCAGCAGCGTCGGGTTTATCACTGAAGCTTTCTTT
CASSVGFITEAFF
>TRBJ1-6|.|TRBV6-5|.
TGTGCCAGCAGTTACTCGTGGCAGGGCGGGTCACCCCTCCACTTT
CASSYSWQGGSPLHF
>TRBJ1-1|.|TRBV6-1|.
TGTGCCAGCAGGGGGGGGCCCGGCAGGACTGAAGCTTTCTTT
CASRGGPGRTEAFF
>TRBJ2-6|.|TRBV6-5|.
TGTGCCAGCAGGTCCTCTGGGGCCAACGTCCTGACTTTC
CASRSSGANVLTF
>TRBJ2-7|.|TRBV6-5|.
TGTGCCAGCAGTTACACCGGCGGACCTACGAACGAGCAGTACTTC
CASSYTGGPTNEQYF
>TRBJ1-5|.|TRBV30|.
TGTGCCTGGAGTGTACAGGAACGTACAGGAGGGGCACCTTATAGCAATCAGCCCCAGCATTTT
CAWSVQERTGGAPYSNQPQHF
>TRBJ1-1|.|TRBV5-1|.
TGCGCCAGCAGCCACGGGAACACTGAAGCTTTCTTT
CASSHGNTEAFF
>TRBJ1-5|.|TRBV6-6|.
TGTGCCAGCAGTTACTCGATCAGGGGCGGCAATCAGCCCCAGCATTTT
CASSYSIRGGNQPQHF
>TRBJ2-7|TRBD1|TRBV29-1|.
TGCAGCGTTGGGTCAGGGGGAACCTACGAGCAGTACTTC
CSVGSGGTYEQYF
>TRBJ1-1|.|TRBV6-5|.
TGTGCCAGCAGTTACGGATATTTCGGCAACACTGAAGCTTTCTTT
CASSYGYFGNTEAFF
>TRBJ1-1|TRBD1|TRBV2|once
TGTGCCAGCAGGCGGGACAGGCCCGTGAACACTGAAGCTTTCTTT
CASRRDRPVNTEAFF
>TRBJ2-6|.|TRBV7-6|once
TGTGCCAGCAGCTTACTTAGCGCTGGGGCCAACGTCCTGACTTTC
CASSLLSAGANVLTF
>TRBJ2-7|TRBD1|TRBV30|.
TGTGCCTGGAGTGCCAAGGGGGCTAAGGCCTACGAGCAGTACTTC
CAWSAKGAKAYEQYF
>TRBJ2-5|.|TRBV7-3|.
TGTGCCAGCAGCTTAATAGGGCGGCAAGAGACCCAGTACTTC
CASSLIGRQETQYF
>TRBJ2-1|.|TRBV4-1|.
TGCGCCAGCAAGCCGGTCACGGCCAGCTCCTACAATGAGCAGTTCTTC
CASKPVTASSYNEQFF
>TRBJ1-3|TRBD1|TRBV6-6|.
TGTGCCAGTCTTTGGGACAGCTCCTCTGGAAACACCATATATTTT
CASLWDSSSGNTIYF
>TRBJ1-1|TRBD1|TRBV7-2|.
TGTGCCAGCAGCGGGGGGGACAGGGGGCTAACGAACACTGAAGCTTTCTTT
CASSGGDRGLTNTEAFF
>TRBJ1-6|.|TRBV5-1|.
TGCGCCAGCAGCTTCGAACAGGGCGATTCACCCCTCCACTTT
CASSFEQGDSPLHF
>TRBJ1-3|TRBD1|TRBV6-5|.
TGTGCCAGCAGTTCGGGACAGGGCCTCTCTGGAAACACCATATATTTT
CASSSGQGLSGNTIYF
>TRBJ1-1|.|TRBV10-1|once
TGCGCCAGCAGCAGGAACATGAACACTGAAGCTTTCTTT
CASSRNMNTEAFF
>TRBJ2-2|.|TRBV4-1|.
TGCGCCAGCAGCCAAGAGGGCCCGGGCGGGGAGCTGTTTTTT
CASSQEGPGGELFF